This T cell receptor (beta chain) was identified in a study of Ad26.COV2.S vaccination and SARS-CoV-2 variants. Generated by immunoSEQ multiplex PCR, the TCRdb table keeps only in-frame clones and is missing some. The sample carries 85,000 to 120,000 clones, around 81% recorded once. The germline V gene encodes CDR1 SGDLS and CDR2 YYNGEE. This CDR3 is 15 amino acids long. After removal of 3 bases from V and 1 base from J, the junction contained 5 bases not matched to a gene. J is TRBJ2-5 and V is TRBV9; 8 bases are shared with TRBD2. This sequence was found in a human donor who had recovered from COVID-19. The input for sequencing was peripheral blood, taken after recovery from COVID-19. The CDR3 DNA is TGTGCCAGCAGCGCCGAAGCGGGGGTCCAAGAGACCCAGTACTTC. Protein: CASSAEAGVQETQYF.